The T cell receptor (beta chain) under discussion was sequenced for a study of cytomegalovirus exposure and HLA in healthy donors. Per the germline V gene, CDR1 is SGHRS and CDR2 is YFSETQ. CDR3 length: 13 residues. The ends were cut back, 3 bases at V and 0 bases at J, with 6 bases in the middle. In the PCR, 60 Vbeta and 13 Jbeta primers were used. TCRdb's copy holds only in-frame clones and misses some; the assay was immunoSEQ multiplex PCR. Altogether just under 250,000 clones are present, roughly 82% being singletons, with the ten largest covering 5.4%. Sample: PBMCs. This chain connects TRBV5-1 to TRBJ1-2, with D possibly being TRBD1 (6 bases). The TCR comes from a woman in her 40s in good health and CMV-seropositive. This CDR3 is CASSSGANYGYTF. The CDR3 DNA sequence: TGCGCCAGCAGCTCAGGGGCTAACTATGGCTACACCTTC.